This TCR beta chain is drawn from a study of shared clonotypes between healthy human individuals. Whole-study findings and limits: Roughly 5% of naive CD4 clonotypes were common to a few donors.

The ends were cut back, 5 bases at V and 1 base at J, with 11 bases in the middle. This CDR3 is built from 14 residues. Per germline, CDR1 MDHEN and CDR2 SYDVKM. Profiled with immunoSEQ multiplex PCR; TCRdb holds only in-frame clones, not every one. The table shows about 2.4 million clones, with approximately 94% occurring only once. The CD4+ fraction was divided into a CD45RA+ naive subset and a CD45RA-negative memory subset. Comment on this clone: Its specificity is not known.

The chain combines TRBV28 with TRBJ1-1; D not certain. Sequenced input: naive CD4+ T cells from PBMCs. Subset specified: CD45RA+ positively selected. This TCR derives from a man between 18 and 29 years old in good health. Some clones in this sample may be carry-over from other donors' samples. CDR3 loop: CASSMVHGNTEAFF. For the CDR3, the DNA is TGTGCCAGCAGTATGGTTCATGGGAACACTGAAGCTTTCTTT.